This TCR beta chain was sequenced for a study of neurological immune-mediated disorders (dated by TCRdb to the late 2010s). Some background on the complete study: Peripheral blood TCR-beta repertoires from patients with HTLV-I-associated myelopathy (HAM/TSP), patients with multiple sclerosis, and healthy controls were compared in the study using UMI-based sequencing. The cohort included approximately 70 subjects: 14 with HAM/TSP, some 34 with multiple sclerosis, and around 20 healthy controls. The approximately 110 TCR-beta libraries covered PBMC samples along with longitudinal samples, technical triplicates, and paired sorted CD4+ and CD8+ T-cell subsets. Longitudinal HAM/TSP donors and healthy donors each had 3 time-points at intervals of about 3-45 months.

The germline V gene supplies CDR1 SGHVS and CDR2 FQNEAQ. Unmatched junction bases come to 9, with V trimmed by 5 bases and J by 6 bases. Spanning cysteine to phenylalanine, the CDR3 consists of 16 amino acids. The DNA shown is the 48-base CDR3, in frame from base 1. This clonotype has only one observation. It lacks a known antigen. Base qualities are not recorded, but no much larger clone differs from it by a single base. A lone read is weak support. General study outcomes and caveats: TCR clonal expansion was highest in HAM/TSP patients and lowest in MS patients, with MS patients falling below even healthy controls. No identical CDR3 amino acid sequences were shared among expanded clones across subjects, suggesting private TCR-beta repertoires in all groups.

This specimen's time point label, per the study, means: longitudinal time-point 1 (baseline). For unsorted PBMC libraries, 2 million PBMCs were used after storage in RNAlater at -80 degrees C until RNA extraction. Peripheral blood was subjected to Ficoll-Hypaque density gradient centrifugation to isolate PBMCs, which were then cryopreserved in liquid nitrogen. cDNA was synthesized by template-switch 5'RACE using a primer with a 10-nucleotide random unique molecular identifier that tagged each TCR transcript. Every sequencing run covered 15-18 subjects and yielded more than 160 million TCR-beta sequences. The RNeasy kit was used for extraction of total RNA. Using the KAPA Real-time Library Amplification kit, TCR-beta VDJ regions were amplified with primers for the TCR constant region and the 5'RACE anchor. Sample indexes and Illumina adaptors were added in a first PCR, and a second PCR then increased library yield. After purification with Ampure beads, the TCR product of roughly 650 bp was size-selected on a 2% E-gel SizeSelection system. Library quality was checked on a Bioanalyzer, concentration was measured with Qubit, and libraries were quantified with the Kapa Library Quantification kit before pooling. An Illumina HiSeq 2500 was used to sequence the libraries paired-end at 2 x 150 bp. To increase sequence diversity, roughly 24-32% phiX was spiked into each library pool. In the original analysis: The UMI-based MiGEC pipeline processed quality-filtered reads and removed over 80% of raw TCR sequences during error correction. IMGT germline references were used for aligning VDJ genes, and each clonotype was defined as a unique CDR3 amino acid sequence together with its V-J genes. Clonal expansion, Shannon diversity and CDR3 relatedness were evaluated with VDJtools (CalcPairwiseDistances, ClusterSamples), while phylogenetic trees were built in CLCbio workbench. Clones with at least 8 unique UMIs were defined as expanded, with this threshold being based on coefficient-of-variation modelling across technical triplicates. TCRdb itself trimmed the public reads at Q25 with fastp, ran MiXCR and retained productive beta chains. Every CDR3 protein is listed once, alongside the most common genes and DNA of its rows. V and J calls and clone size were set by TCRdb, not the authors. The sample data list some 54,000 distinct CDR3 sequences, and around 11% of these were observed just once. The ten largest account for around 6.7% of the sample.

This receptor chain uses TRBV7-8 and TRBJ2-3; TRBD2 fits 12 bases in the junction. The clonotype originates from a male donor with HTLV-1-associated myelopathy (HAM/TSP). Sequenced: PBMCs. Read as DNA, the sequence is TGTGCCAGCAGCACCCTAGCGGGGGGGTTGTTGGATACGCAGTATTTT. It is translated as CASSTLAGGLLDTQYF.